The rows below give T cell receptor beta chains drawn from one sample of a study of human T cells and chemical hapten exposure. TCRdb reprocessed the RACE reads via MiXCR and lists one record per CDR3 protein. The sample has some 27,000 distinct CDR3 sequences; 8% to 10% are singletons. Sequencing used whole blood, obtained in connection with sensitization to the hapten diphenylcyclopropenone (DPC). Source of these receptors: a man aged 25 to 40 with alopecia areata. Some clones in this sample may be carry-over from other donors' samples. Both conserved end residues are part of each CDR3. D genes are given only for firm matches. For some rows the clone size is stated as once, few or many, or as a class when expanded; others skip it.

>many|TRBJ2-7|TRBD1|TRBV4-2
TGTGCCAGCAGCAGTAATCCGGGACAGTTATACGAGCAGTACTTC
CASSSNPGQLYEQYF
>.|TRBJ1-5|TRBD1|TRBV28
TGTGCCAGCAGTTCCTCCGGACAGGGACAGCCCCAGCATTTT
CASSSSGQGQPQHF
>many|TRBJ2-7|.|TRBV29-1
TGCAGCGTTGATGGTGGAGGGTCGTACGAGCAGTACTTC
CSVDGGGSYEQYF
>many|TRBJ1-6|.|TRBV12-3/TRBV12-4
TGTGCCAGCAGTTTTTCAGGTTCACCCCTCCACTTT
CASSFSGSPLHF
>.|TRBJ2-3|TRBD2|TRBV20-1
TGCAGTGCTAGAGATTCGGCGGGAGTGGGTACGCAGTATTTT
CSARDSAGVGTQYF
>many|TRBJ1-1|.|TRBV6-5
TGTGCCAGCAGTTACTCGAACACTGAAGCTTTCTTT
CASSYSNTEAFF
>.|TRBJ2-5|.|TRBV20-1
TGCAGTGCTAGAGCCACCAGAACCGGGACGCGCGGCGAGACCCAGTACTTC
CSARATRTGTRGETQYF
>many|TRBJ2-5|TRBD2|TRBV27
TGTGCCAGCAGTCCCGCTGCGGGGGGGGCAGAGACCCAGTACTTC
CASSPAAGGAETQYF
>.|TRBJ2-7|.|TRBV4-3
TGCGCCAGCAGCCAAGGCAGGACCTACGAGCAGTACTTC
CASSQGRTYEQYF
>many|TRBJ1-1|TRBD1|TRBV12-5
TGTGCTAGTGGTCCCCCCCGACAGGGGAGGGACACTGAAGCTTTCTTT
CASGPPRQGRDTEAFF
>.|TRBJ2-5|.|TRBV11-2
TGTGCCAGCAGCTTAGGACGTAGCTCCTCCTGGGGCCAAGAGACCCAGTACTTC
CASSLGRSSSWGQETQYF
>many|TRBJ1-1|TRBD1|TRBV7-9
TGTGCCAGCAGCCAAATCAGGGGGAAGACTGAAGCTTTCTTT
CASSQIRGKTEAFF
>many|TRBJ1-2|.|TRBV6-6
TGTGCCAGCACCGGGGGCAGGGTCTATGGCTACACCTTC
CASTGGRVYGYTF
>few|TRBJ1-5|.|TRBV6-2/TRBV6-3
TGTGCCAGCAGGTGGACGGGAGATCAGCCCCAGCATTTT
CASRWTGDQPQHF
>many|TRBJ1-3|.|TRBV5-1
TGCGCCAGCAGCTTGGAAGGTGGAAACACCATATATTTT
CASSLEGGNTIYF
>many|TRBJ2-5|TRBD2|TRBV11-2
TGTGCCAGCAGCGAAGGGAGGGACGGCCTCGACCCGTACCAAGAGACCCAGTACTTC
CASSEGRDGLDPYQETQYF
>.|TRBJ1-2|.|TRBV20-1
TGCAGTGCTAGAGATCAAATCGGTGGCTACACCTTC
CSARDQIGGYTF
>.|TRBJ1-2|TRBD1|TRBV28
TGTGCCAGCAGCTCCGGGACAGCTTCTAACTATGGCTACACCTTC
CASSSGTASNYGYTF
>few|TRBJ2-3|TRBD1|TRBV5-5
TGTGCCAGCAGTTTCGGACTGACAGGGTCGGGGGATACGCAGTATTTT
CASSFGLTGSGDTQYF
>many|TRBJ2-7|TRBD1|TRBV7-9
TGTGCCAGCAGCAAGGGACAGGGGGCTTACGAGCAGTACTTC
CASSKGQGAYEQYF
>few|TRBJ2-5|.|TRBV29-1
TGCAGCGGTCTGAGCCAGGGAGAGACCCAGTACTTC
CSGLSQGETQYF
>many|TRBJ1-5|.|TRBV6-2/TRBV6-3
TGTGCCAGTTCGGCGCAGGGTGACAATCAGCCCCAGCATTTT
CASSAQGDNQPQHF
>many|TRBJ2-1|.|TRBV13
TGTGCCAGCAGCTTAGAAGGGTGGCAGTTCTTC
CASSLEGWQFF
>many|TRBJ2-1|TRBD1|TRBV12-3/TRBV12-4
TGTGCCAGCAAACCGGGACAGGGGCCCAATGAGCAGTTCTTC
CASKPGQGPNEQFF
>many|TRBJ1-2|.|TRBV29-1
TGCAGCGGCGGCAACATTTATGGCTACACCTTC
CSGGNIYGYTF
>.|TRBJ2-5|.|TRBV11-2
TGTGCCAGCAGCTTTCCAGACCAAGAGACCCAGTACTTC
CASSFPDQETQYF
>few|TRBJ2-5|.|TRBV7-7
TGTGCTAGCAGCCTGGTGGGAAGCGAAGGGACCCAGTACTTC
CASSLVGSEGTQYF
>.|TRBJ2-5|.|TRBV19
TGTGCCAGTAGTATCTCAGGAGCGGTGTACTTC
CASSISGAVYF
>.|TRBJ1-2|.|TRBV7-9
TGTGCCAGCAGCTTAGAGGTGTTTCGACAGAACTATGGCTACACCTTC
CASSLEVFRQNYGYTF
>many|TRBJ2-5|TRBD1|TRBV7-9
TGTGCCACGGGACAGGGGTACCAAGAGACCCAGTACTTC
CATGQGYQETQYF
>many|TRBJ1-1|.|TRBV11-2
TGTGCCAGCAGCCCGGGACAATACACTGAAGCTTTCTTT
CASSPGQYTEAFF
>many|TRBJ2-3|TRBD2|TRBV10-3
TGTGCCATCAGCCCGACTAGCGGGAGACGGCCAGATACGCAGTATTTT
CAISPTSGRRPDTQYF
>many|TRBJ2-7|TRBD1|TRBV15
TGTGCCACCAGCAGAGGCGCAGGACAGGGGTACGAGCAGTACTTC
CATSRGAGQGYEQYF
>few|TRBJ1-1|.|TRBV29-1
TGCAGCGTTTGGGGCACTGAAGCTTTCTTT
CSVWGTEAFF
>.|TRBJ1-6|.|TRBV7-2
TGTGCCAGCAGCTTAGAGGAGCCCTATAATTCACCCCTCCACTTT
CASSLEEPYNSPLHF
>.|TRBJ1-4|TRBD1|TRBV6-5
TGTGCCAGCAGTTCCGGGACAGGGGCCTCGGGAAAACTGTTTTTT
CASSSGTGASGKLFF
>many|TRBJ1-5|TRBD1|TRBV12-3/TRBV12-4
TGTGCCAGCAGTTTCACAGGGGGAGACAATCAGCCCCAGCATTTT
CASSFTGGDNQPQHF
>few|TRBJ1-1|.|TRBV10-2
TGCGCCAGCAGTGGCGGGGAGAACACTGAAGCTTTCTTT
CASSGGENTEAFF
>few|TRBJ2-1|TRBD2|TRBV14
TGTGCCAGCAGCCAAGCTAGCGGAAGCTTTAATGAGCAGTTCTTC
CASSQASGSFNEQFF
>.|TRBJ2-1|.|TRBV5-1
TGCGCCAGCAGCTTGAGGGGGAGCAAATGGAATGAGCAGTTCTTC
CASSLRGSKWNEQFF